This T cell receptor (beta chain) was found in a study of spatial heterogeneity in lung cancer. A word on this clonotype: Its antigen is undetermined.

V was cut by 0 bases and J by 1 base, with 10 bases left in between. From germline, CDR1 is PRHDT and CDR2 FYEKMQ (reference sequence). CDR3 length equals 16 residues. The time point denotes: sample taken at primary tumor resection. Overall study findings and caveats: In tumor T cells, estimated coverage reached roughly 7% for alpha chains and under 15% for beta chains. Higher tumor mutation counts went along with higher counts of expanded intratumoral alpha and beta TCRs.

Every TCR cDNA molecule bore its own unique molecular identifier. TCRdb ran MiXCR on the 5' RACE reads and lists one entry per CDR3 protein. The sample carries 15,000 to 20,000 distinct CDR3 sequences, 5.5% to 8.5% recorded once. The material was lung tumor tissue, obtained at surgery. The chain recombines TRBV13 with TRBJ1-5; no clear D. The origin of this receptor is a female donor with early-stage non-small cell lung cancer. CDR3 sequence (DNA): TGTGCCAGCAGCTTAGGAGGAGGGCGGAGCAATCAGCCCCAGCATTTT. As protein: CASSLGGGRSNQPQHF.